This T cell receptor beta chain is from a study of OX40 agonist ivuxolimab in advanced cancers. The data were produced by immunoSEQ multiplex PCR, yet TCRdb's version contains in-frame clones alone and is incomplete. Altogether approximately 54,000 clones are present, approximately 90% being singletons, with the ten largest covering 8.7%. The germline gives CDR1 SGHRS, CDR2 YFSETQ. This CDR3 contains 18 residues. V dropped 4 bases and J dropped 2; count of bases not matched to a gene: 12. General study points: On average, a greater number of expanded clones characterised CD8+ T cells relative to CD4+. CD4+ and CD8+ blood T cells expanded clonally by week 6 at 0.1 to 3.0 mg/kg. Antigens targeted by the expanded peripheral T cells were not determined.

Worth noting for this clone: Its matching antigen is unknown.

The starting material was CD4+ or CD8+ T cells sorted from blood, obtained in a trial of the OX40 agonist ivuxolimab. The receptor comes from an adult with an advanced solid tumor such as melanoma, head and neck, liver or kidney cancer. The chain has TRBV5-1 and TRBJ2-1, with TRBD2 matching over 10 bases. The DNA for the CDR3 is TGCGCCAGCAGCGTGATTAGCGGGAGGCAATATCCCTACAATGAGCAGTTCTTC. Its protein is CASSVISGRQYPYNEQFF.